These 19 T cell receptor beta chains share one sample of origin, sequenced in a study of T cell repertoires in cytomegalovirus infection. TCRdb re-derived calls from the reads in MiXCR, one entry per CDR3 protein. The data show about 490,000 distinct CDR3 sequences, around 27% seen once. The specimen sequenced was PBMCs. Receptor source: a human donor in good health (CMV status not recorded). Some clones in this sample may be carry-over from other donors' samples.

This clonotype appeared many times. The genes are TRBV7-2 and TRBJ1-1, with 7 bases lining up with TRBD1. CDR3 length: 14 amino acids. The germline V gene has CDR1 SGHTA and CDR2 FQGNSA. V lost 7 bases to trimming and J lost 0 bases; unmatched junction nucleotides: 5. The CDR3 bases are TGTGCCAGCATCGGGACAGCCATGAACACTGAAGCTTTCTTT. Translation gives CASIGTAMNTEAFF.

The J gene is TRBJ1-6, the V gene TRBV28; D uncertain. The CDR3 runs to 14 residues. The ends were cut back, 2 bases at V and 5 bases at J, with 7 bases in the middle. CDR1 MDHEN and CDR2 SYDVKM come from the germline V gene. CDR3 sequence reads: CASSLGRNNSPLHF. The CDR3 DNA follows: TGTGCCAGCAGTTTAGGACGGAATAATTCACCCCTCCACTTT.

The J gene is TRBJ2-5, the V gene TRBV7-9; possibly TRBD1 for D (5 bases). CDR3 length equals 14 residues. CDR1 and CDR2 (germline): SEHNR, FQNEAQ (reference sequence). Trimming pared 4 bases from V and 1 base from J, leaving 10 bases between. CDR3 amino acids: CASSYVRGQETQYF. DNA for the CDR3: TGTGCCAGCAGCTATGTAAGGGGCCAAGAGACCCAGTACTTC.

The V call is TRBV28, the J call TRBJ1-1; 10 bases align to TRBD1. Germline values: CDR1 MDHEN, CDR2 SYDVKM. The CDR3 extends over 15 amino acids. The V gene end was trimmed by 2 bases and the J gene end by 5 bases; junction bases not matched to a gene: 5. The CDR3 nucleotides read TGTGCCAGCAGTTTAGGGACAGGGGTGGTTACTGAAGCTTTCTTT. It encodes CASSLGTGVVTEAFF. Full variable domain (rest looked up from reference TRBV28 and TRBJ1-1): DVKVTQSSRYLVKRTGEKVFLECVQDMDHENMFWYRQDPGLGLRLIYFSYDVKMKEKGDIPEGYSVSREKKERFSLILESASTNQTSMYLCASSLGTGVVTEAFFGQGTRLTVV.

The chain employs TRBV10-3 and TRBJ1-6; tentatively, D is TRBD1 (5 bases). The V gene lost 2 bases and the J gene lost 12 bases, with 11 bases spanning the gap. The CDR3 is 13 residues long. From germline, CDR1 is ENHRY and CDR2 SYGVKD. The chain's CDR3 is CAISEMGREPLHF. The CDR3 DNA reads as TGTGCCATCAGTGAGATGGGCAGGGAACCCCTCCACTTT.

This clonotype was picked up a small number of times. The chain couples TRBV7-9 to TRBJ1-1; maybe TRBD1 (5 bases). Germline assignment: CDR1 SEHNR and CDR2 FQNEAQ (reference sequence). The ends were cut back, 3 bases at V and 0 bases at J, with 11 bases in the middle. CDR3 length: 15 residues. The CDR3 DNA follows: TGTGCCAGCAGCTTCGTCGGGGGAATGAACACTGAAGCTTTCTTT. It codes for CASSFVGGMNTEAFF.

V usage is TRBV12-3 or TRBV12-4 and J usage is TRBJ1-1; D uncertain. V lost 2 bases, J lost 10 bases, and 20 bases lay in between. The CDR3 length is 15 residues. The CDR3 spells CASSLFSQRSRRAFF. CDR3 DNA: TGTGCCAGCAGTTTATTCTCTCAACGGAGCAGGCGAGCTTTCTTT.

This clonotype has a handful of counts. This sequence joins TRBV2 and TRBJ2-3, with 8 positions matching TRBD1. The CDR3 spans 12 residues. CDR1 and CDR2 (germline): SNHLY, FYNNEI. After removal of 3 bases from V and 10 bases from J, the junction contained 3 bases not matched to a gene. The CDR3 loop reads CASSDDRGAQYF. The CDR3 DNA sequence: TGTGCCAGCAGTGACGACAGGGGTGCGCAGTATTTT. Variable domain in full (rest from reference TRBV2 and TRBJ2-3): EPEVTQTPSHQVTQMGQEVILRCVPISNHLYFYWYRQILGQKVEFLVSFYNNEISEKSEIFDDQFSVERPDGSNFTLKIRSTKLEDSAMYFCASSDDRGAQYFGPGTRLTVL.

The chain links TRBV3-1 to TRBJ2-7; 11 bases map to TRBD2. CDR3 length: 19 residues. CDR1 is LGHDT and CDR2 is YNNKEL in the germline V gene (reference sequence). The V gene end was trimmed by 1 base and the J gene end by 0 bases; junction bases not matched to a gene: 11. CDR3 DNA sequence: TGTGCCAGCAGCCAAGGGTTGGGCTCAGGACTAGCGGGCTCCTACGAGCAGTACGTC. Translated, it gives CASSQGLGSGLAGSYEQYV.

There are a few counts of this clonotype. The chain uses TRBV28 and TRBJ1-3; 7 bases line up with TRBD1. V gave up 5 bases and J gave up 0 bases; unmatched junction bases: 7. The germline CDR1 and CDR2 sequences are MDHEN and SYDVKM. There are 16 residues in the CDR3. The CDR3 DNA reads as TGTGCCAGCAGTCCGGCGACAGGGATCTCTGGAAACACCATATATTTT. It codes for CASSPATGISGNTIYF.

In its sample, this clonotype was seen many times. The genes are TRBV7-9 and TRBJ2-7; 10 bases agree with TRBD2. The junction had 5 bases not matched to a gene; V was cut back by 4 bases and J by 2 bases. The CDR3 is 15 residues long. Germline CDR1 and CDR2: SEHNR and FQNEAQ (reference sequence). The CDR3: CASSYTSGDPYEQYF. The CDR3 coding sequence is TGTGCCAGCAGCTATACTAGCGGGGACCCCTACGAGCAGTACTTC.

V is TRBV12-3 or TRBV12-4 and J is TRBJ2-3; TRBD2 aligns across 14 bases. The CDR3 runs 16 residues. The V gene end was trimmed by 5 bases and the J gene end by 5 bases; junction bases not matched to a gene: 6. The CDR3 is CASSVGTSGRGDTQYF. In nucleotides, the CDR3 is TGTGCCAGCAGTGTAGGGACTAGCGGGAGAGGAGATACGCAGTATTTT.

This clonotype was seen many times. The chain is built from TRBV7-2 and TRBJ1-1; no reliable D call. The germline V and J ends were trimmed by 1 base and 5 bases, with 11 bases remaining between them. The CDR3 runs 14 residues. Per germline, CDR1 SGHTA and CDR2 FQGNSA. CDR3 nucleotide sequence: TGTGCCAGCAGCTTAGATGGAGGTGGGACTGAAGCTTTCTTT. It translates to CASSLDGGGTEAFF.

As concerns this clonotype: Compared with germline, one end of the junction differs, possibly owing to a read error. V usage is TRBV7-9 and J usage is TRBJ2-7; no reliable D call. The CDR3 has 14 residues. Germline V gene data show CDR1 as SEHNR and CDR2 as FQNEAQ (reference sequence). The CDR3 sequence: CASNLGRSSYEQYF. Here the CDR3 DNA reads TGTGCCAGCAACTTAGGCCGGAGCTCCTACGAGCAGTACTTC.

The genes are TRBV24-1 and TRBJ1-4, with 7 bases identical to TRBD1. This CDR3 spans 14 amino acids. V was clipped by 5 bases and J by 6 bases; unmatched bases: 5. Germline-derived CDR1 and CDR2 are KGHDR and SFDVKD. CDR3 nucleotide sequence: TGTGCCACCAGTGGTGACAGGGATGATGAAAAACTGTTTTTT. It yields the protein CATSGDRDDEKLFF.

This clonotype was seen more than once but under ten times. CDR3 residues: CASSLARTSTGELFF. The CDR3 nucleotides read TGTGCCAGCAGCTTAGCGAGGACTAGCACCGGGGAGCTGTTTTTT. This sequence joins TRBV7-8 and TRBJ2-2, with 7 positions matching TRBD2. The germline V gene encodes CDR1 SGHVS and CDR2 FQNEAQ. The CDR3 totals 15 residues. The ends lost 0 bases at V and 4 bases at J; junction bases unmatched: 2.

This chain links TRBV6-2 or TRBV6-3 with TRBJ1-4; 7 bases align to TRBD1. The CDR3 runs to 15 residues. J lost 8 bases, V lost 6 bases, and 12 bases had no gene match. Germline V lookup: CDR1 MNHEY, CDR2 SVGEGT. In nucleotides, the CDR3 is TGTGCCAGCAGGCTTCCTCCGGGACAGAAGGAAAAACTGTTTTTT. Residues: CASRLPPGQKEKLFF.

The rearrangement joins TRBV12-3 or TRBV12-4 to TRBJ1-5; D not certain. The V gene lost 2 bases and the J gene lost 3 bases, with 8 bases spanning the gap. This CDR3 contains 14 residues. CDR3 protein: CASSLKSDNQPQHF. CDR3 nucleotides: TGTGCCAGCAGTTTAAAGTCAGACAATCAGCCCCAGCATTTT.

The J gene is TRBJ2-1, the V gene TRBV7-9; possibly TRBD2 for D (6 bases). Germline values: CDR1 SEHNR, CDR2 FQNEAQ (reference sequence). This CDR3 spans 15 amino acids. V was shortened by 0 bases and J by 7 bases, with 13 bases between the two germline ends. DNA of the CDR3: TGTGCCAGCAGCTTAGCGGGAGGTGTCAAAAATGAGCAGTTCTTC. Amino acids: CASSLAGGVKNEQFF.